Listed here is a single T cell receptor beta chain. The sample originates from a study of blood T cell repertoires in COVID-19. About the study: T cells, B-cell-depleted T cells, or PBMCs supplied cDNA or gDNA.

The germline V and J ends were trimmed by 3 bases and 2 bases, with 18 bases remaining between them. CDR1 is KGHSH and CDR2 is LQKENI in the germline V gene. The length of the CDR3 is 17 residues. Authors' analysis steps: Amplification from reference gene primers served as the basis for estimated nucleated cell counts. This table comes from immunoSEQ multiplex PCR, and its TCRdb copy is limited to in-frame clones, with some not included. V and J calls and clone size are as listed in that table; D and trimming were resolved from the DNA. The sample lists around 400,000 clones, over 85% occurring once. The cohort comprised adults aged about 18 to 90 years residing in under 30 US areas. Donors in Cohort 3 counted as recovered after two negative PCRs, clearance, or symptom resolution.

The TCR sequence derives from a woman under 40 who had recovered from COVID-19. The sample was PBMCs or T cells enriched from blood (not recorded which). The genes are TRBV18 and TRBJ2-3; weak D call: TRBD1 (6 bases). CDR3 sequence (DNA): TGTGCCAGCTCACCGATCAACGCAGGGGCGTACACAGATACGCAGTATTTT. It yields the protein CASSPINAGAYTDTQYF.